This T cell receptor (beta chain) was recovered during a study of monozygotic twins with inflammatory bowel disease. On this clonotype: Antigen: not known.

Template switching incorporated UMIs with a 6-nucleotide sample barcode. After re-calling the 5' RACE reads, TCRdb lists one entry per CDR3 protein, DNA absent. The data show 300,000 to 400,000 distinct CDR3 sequences, and the top ten clones hold 2.5% to 3%. The study, taken as a whole, reports: No detectable difference in repertoire similarity separated concordant from discordant twins, possibly as a result of limited power.

This CDR3 has 13 amino acids. CDR1 is MNHEY, CDR2 SVGAGI, per germline. The clonotype comes from a human donor with ulcerative colitis or Crohn's disease, or a healthy co-twin of an affected twin (not recorded which). Sequenced input: blood. The chain has TRBV6-5 and TRBJ2-7; checking the TCRdb D call of TRBD1 is not possible without DNA. Here the CDR3 reads CASTGGLSYEQYF.